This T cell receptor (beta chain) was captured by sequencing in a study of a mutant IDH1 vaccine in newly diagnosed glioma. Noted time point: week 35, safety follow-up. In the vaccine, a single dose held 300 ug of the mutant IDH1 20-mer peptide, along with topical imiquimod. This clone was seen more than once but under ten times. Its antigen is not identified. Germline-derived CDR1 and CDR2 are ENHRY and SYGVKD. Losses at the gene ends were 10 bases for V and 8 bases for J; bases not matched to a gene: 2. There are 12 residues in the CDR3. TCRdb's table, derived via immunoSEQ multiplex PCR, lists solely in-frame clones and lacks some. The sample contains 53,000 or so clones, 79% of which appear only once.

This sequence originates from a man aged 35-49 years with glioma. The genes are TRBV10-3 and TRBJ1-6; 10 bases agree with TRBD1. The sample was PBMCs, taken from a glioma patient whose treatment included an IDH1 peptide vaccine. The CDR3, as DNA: TGTGCCACCGGGACAGGGGATTCACCCCTCCACTTT. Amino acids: CATGTGDSPLHF.